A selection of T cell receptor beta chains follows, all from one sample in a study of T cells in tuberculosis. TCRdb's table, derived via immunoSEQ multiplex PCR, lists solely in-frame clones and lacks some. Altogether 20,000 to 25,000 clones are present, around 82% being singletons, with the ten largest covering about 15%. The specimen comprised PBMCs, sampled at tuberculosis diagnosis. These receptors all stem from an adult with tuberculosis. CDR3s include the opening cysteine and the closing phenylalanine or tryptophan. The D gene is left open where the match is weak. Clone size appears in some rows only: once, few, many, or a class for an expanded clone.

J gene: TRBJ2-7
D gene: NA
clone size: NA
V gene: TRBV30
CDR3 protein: CAFGTLTYEQYF
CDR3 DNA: TGTGCCTTCGGGACACTCACTTACGAGCAGTACTTC

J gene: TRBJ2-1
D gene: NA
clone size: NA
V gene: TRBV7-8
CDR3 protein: CASSSLLSSYNEQFF
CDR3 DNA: TGTGCCAGCAGCTCCCTACTTAGCTCCTACAATGAGCAGTTCTTC

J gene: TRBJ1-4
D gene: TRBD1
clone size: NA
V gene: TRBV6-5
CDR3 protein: CASSTLDRINEKLFF
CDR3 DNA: TGTGCCAGCAGTACCCTGGACAGGATTAATGAAAAACTGTTTTTT

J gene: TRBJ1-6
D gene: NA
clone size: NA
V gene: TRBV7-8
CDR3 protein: CASSFGGEGNSPLHF
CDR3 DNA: TGTGCCAGCAGCTTCGGGGGAGAGGGTAATTCACCCCTCCACTTT

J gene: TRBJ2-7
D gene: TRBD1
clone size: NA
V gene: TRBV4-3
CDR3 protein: CASSQEQDRGQQYF
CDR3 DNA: TGCGCCAGCAGCCAAGAACAGGACAGGGGGCAACAGTACTTC

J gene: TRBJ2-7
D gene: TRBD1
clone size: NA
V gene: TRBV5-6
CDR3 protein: CASSWAAGGREQYF
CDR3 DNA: TGTGCCAGCAGCTGGGCGGCAGGGGGACGCGAGCAGTACTTC

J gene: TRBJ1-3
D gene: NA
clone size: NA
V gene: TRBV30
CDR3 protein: CAWSVRDTSGNTIYF
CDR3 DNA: TGTGCCTGGAGTGTACGTGACACCTCTGGAAACACCATATATTTT

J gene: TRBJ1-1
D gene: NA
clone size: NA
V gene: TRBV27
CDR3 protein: CASSLRVIGDTEAFF
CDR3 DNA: TGTGCCAGCAGTTTAAGGGTTATAGGGGATACTGAAGCTTTCTTT

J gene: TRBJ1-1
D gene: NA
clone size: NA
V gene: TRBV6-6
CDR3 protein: CASSTGVNTEAFF
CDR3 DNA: TGTGCCAGCAGTACGGGGGTGAACACTGAAGCTTTCTTT

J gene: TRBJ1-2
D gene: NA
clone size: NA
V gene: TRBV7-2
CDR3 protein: CASSLDQGMGGYTF
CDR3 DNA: TGTGCCAGCAGCTTAGATCAGGGTATGGGCGGCTACACCTTC

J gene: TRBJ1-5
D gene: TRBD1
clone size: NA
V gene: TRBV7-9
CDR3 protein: CASSQTGGSNQPQHF
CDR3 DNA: TGTGCCAGCAGCCAAACAGGGGGCAGCAATCAGCCCCAGCATTTT

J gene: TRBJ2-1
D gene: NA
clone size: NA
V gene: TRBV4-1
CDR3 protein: CASSQDQPGSYNEQFF
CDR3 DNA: TGCGCCAGCAGCCAAGACCAACCAGGCTCCTACAATGAGCAGTTCTTC

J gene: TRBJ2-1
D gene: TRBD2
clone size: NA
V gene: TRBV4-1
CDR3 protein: CASSQEPGLASNEQFF
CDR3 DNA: TGCGCCAGCAGCCAGGAACCGGGACTAGCGAGCAATGAGCAGTTCTTC

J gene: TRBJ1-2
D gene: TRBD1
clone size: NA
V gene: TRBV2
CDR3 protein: CASKRDREGNYGYTF
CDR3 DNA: TGTGCCAGCAAAAGGGACAGGGAGGGGAACTATGGCTACACCTTC

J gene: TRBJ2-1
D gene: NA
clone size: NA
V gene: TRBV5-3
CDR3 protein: CARSLQGRNEQFF
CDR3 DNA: TGTGCCAGAAGCCTACAGGGTCGGAATGAGCAGTTCTTC

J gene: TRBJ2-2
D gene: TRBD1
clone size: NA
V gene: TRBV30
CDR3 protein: CAWSILGAGGYTGGTGELFF
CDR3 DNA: TGTGCCTGGAGTATTTTGGGAGCAGGGGGCTATACGGGTGGCACCGGGGAGCTGTTTTTT

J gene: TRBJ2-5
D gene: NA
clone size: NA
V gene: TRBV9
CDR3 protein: CASSVKTSGQETQYF
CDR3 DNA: TGTGCCAGCAGCGTCAAGACTTCGGGGCAAGAGACCCAGTACTTC

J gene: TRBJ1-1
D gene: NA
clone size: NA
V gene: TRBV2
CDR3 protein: CARSGLLNTEAFF
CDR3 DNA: TGTGCCCGCTCGGGACTGCTGAACACTGAAGCTTTCTTT

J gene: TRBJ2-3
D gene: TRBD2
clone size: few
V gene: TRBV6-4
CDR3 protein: CASSGPSGNGKDTQYF
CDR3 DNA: TGTGCCAGCTCCGGGCCTAGCGGGAATGGTAAAGATACGCAGTATTTT

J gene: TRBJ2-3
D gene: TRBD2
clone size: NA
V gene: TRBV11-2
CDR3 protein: CASSLDPSGRGTQYF
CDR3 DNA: TGTGCCAGCAGCTTAGATCCTAGCGGGAGGGGTACGCAGTATTTT

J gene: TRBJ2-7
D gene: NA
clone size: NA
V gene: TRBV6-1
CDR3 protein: CASRAVAGVWVEQYF
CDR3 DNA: TGTGCCAGCAGGGCCGTGGCAGGGGTTTGGGTCGAGCAGTACTTC

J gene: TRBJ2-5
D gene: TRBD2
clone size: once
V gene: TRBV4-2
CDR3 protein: CASSQGPGLEGGTQYF
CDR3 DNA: TGTGCCAGCAGCCAAGGTCCGGGACTAGAGGGGGGGACCCAGTACTTC

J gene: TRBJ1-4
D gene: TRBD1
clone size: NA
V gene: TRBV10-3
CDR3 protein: CAISLRTGEKLFF
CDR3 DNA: TGTGCCATCAGCCTACGGACAGGTGAAAAACTGTTTTTT

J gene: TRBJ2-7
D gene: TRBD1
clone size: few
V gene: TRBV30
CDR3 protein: CAWRMGQGAREQYF
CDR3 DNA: TGTGCCTGGAGGATGGGACAGGGGGCGCGGGAGCAGTACTTC

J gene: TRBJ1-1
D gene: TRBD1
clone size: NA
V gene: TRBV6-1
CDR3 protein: CASSEGRGQTEAFF
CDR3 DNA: TGTGCCAGCAGTGAGGGCAGGGGGCAGACTGAAGCTTTCTTT

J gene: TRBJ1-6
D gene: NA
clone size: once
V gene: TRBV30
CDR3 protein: CAWSAERNSPLHF
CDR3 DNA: TGTGCCTGGAGCGCGGAGAGAAATTCACCCCTCCACTTT

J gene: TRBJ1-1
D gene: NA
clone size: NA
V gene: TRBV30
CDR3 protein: CAWSLSVNTEAFF
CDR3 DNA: TGTGCCTGGAGTCTCAGTGTGAACACTGAAGCTTTCTTT

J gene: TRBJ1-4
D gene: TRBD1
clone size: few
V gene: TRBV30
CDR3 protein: CAWSRTGGGNEKLFF
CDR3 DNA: TGTGCCTGGAGTCGGACAGGGGGGGGAAATGAAAAACTGTTTTTT

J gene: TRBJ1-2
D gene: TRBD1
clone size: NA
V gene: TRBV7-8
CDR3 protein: CASNRDRGRREGYTF
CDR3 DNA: TGTGCCAGCAACAGGGACAGGGGGCGCAGAGAGGGCTACACCTTC

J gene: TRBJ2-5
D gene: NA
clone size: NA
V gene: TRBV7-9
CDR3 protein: CASSPPGSETQYF
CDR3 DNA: TGTGCCAGCAGCCCCCCGGGGTCAGAGACCCAGTACTTC

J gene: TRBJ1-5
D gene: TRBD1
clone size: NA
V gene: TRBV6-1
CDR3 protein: CASNGDRGGNQPQHF
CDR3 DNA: TGTGCCAGCAATGGGGACAGGGGGGGCAATCAGCCCCAGCATTTT

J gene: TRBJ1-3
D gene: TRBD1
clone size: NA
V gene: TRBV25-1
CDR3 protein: CASSETRTGVENTIYF
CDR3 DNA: TGTGCCAGCAGTGAGACGAGGACAGGGGTGGAAAACACCATATATTTT

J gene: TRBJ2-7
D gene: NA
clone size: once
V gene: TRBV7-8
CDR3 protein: CASSLKVGIAAYEQYF
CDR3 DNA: TGTGCCAGCAGCTTAAAGGTGGGGATAGCGGCCTACGAGCAGTACTTC

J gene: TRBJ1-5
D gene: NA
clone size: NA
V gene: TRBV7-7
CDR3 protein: CASSLGGVDSNQPQHF
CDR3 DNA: TGTGCCAGCAGCTTAGGGGGGGTGGATAGCAATCAGCCCCAGCATTTT

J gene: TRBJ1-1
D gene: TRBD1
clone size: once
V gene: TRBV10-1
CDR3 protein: CASSQNRGNTEAFF
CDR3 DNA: TGCGCCAGCAGTCAGAACAGGGGGAACACTGAAGCTTTCTTT

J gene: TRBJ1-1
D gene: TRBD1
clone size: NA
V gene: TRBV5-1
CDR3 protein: CASSYGQGTTEAFF
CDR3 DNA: TGCGCCAGCAGCTACGGACAGGGAACCACTGAAGCTTTCTTT

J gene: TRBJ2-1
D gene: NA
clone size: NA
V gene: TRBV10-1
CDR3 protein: CASSGLGSSYNEQFF
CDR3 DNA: TGCGCCAGCAGTGGCCTCGGGAGCTCCTACAATGAGCAGTTCTTC

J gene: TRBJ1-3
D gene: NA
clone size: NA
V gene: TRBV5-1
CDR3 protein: CASSLEGANTIYF
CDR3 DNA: TGCGCCAGCAGCTTAGAAGGGGCCAACACCATATATTTT

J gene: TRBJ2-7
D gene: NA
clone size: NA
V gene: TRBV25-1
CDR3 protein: CASSEGWQKTYEQYF
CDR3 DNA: TGTGCCAGCAGTGAAGGTTGGCAGAAGACCTACGAGCAGTACTTC

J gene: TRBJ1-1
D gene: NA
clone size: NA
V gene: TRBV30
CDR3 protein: CAWSNEDRSNTEAFF
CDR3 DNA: TGTGCCTGGAGTAATGAGGATCGCAGCAACACTGAAGCTTTCTTT

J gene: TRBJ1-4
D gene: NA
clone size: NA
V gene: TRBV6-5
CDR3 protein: CASTDGGGVFF
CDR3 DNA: TGTGCCAGCACCGACGGGGGAGGGGTGTTTTTT

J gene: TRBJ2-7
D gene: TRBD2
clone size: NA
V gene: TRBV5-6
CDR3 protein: CASSREDRRRYEQYF
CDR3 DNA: TGTGCCAGCAGTCGGGAGGACCGTAGGAGGTACGAGCAGTACTTC

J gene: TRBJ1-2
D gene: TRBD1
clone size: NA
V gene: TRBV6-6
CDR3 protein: CASSIQTGTAYGYTF
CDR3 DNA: TGTGCCAGCAGTATTCAAACCGGGACAGCCTATGGCTACACCTTC

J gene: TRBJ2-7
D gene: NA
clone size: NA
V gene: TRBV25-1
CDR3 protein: CASSDFRPSGSYEQYF
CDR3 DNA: TGTGCCAGCAGTGATTTTCGTCCGTCGGGGTCCTACGAGCAGTACTTC

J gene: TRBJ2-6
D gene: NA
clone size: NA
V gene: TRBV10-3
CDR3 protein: CAISVGAGVSSGANVLTF
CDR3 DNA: TGTGCCATCAGTGTCGGGGCAGGGGTAAGCTCTGGGGCCAACGTCCTGACTTTC

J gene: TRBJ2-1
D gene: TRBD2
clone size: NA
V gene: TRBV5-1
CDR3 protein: CASSPGPGGPNEQFF
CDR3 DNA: TGCGCCAGCAGCCCGGGGCCGGGAGGACCCAATGAGCAGTTCTTC

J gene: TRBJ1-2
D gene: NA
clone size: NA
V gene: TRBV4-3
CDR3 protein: CASSQSLWAEPYGYTF
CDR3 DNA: TGCGCCAGCAGCCAATCTTTATGGGCAGAGCCATATGGCTACACCTTC

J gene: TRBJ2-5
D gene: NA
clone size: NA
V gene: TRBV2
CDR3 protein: CASRRGRGTQYF
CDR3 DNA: TGTGCCAGCAGAAGGGGAAGGGGGACCCAGTACTTC

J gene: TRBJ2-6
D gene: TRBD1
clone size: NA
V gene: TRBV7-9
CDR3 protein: CASSPPTGVGRANVLTF
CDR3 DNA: TGTGCCAGCAGCCCCCCGACAGGGGTGGGTAGGGCCAACGTCCTGACTTTC

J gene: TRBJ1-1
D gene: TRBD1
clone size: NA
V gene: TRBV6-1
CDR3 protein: CASSFRDRADTEAFF
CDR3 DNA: TGTGCCAGCAGCTTTCGGGACAGGGCGGACACTGAAGCTTTCTTT